The clone carrying this T cell receptor (beta chain) was counted a few times. The data are from a study of T-cell reconstitution after alpha-beta-depleted transplantation in children. Germline CDR1 is SGDLS and CDR2 is YYNGEE. This CDR3 has 14 residues. Trimming cost V 1 base and J 7 bases, with 15 bases left between them. Molecular barcoding with unique molecular identifiers was used for the TCRbeta library. TCRdb re-analysed the PCR reads in MiXCR, keeping a single row per CDR3 protein. The table lists about 830,000 distinct CDR3 sequences, 15% to 20% of them singletons, with 5% in the top ten. Sample: PBMCs, mostly from graft donor cells, taken 360 days after TCRalphabeta/CD19-depleted stem cell transplant. This TCR was recovered from a male patient younger than 18 who had a stem cell transplant for acute lymphoblastic leukemia, so the T cells may come from the graft donor. This chain connects TRBV9 to TRBJ2-7, with a weak D call TRBD2 (5 bases). In DNA form, the CDR3 reads TGTGCCAGCAGCGTACCTCCGGGCTCGGGGGAGCAGTACTTC. This sequence encodes CASSVPPGSGEQYF.